Within the sample, the clone carrying this T cell receptor (beta chain) is medium-sized (0.01 to 0.1%). Germline CDR1 MGHRA, CDR2 YSYEKL. There are 15 residues in the CDR3. The V segment lost 4 bases and the J segment 4 bases; nucleotides outside the gene matches: 7. This record comes from a study of patients and donors after allogeneic stem cell transplantation. TCRdb reprocessed the RT-PCR reads via MiXCR and lists one record per CDR3 protein. The data contain roughly 200,000 distinct CDR3 sequences, 35% to 45% of them singletons. This clonotype was sampled from a human donor who was either an allogeneic HSCT recipient or a stem cell or donor lymphocyte infusion donor (not recorded which). It is not recorded whose cells these are; they may come from a transplant donor. Sequencing was carried out using blood, either unsorted or a sorted T cell fraction (not recorded which). This rearrangement joins TRBV4-1 to TRBJ1-2; 9 bases align to TRBD1. The chain's CDR3 is CASSPRQGDIYGYTF. The CDR3 DNA reads as TGCGCCAGCAGCCCGCGACAGGGGGACATCTATGGCTACACCTTC.